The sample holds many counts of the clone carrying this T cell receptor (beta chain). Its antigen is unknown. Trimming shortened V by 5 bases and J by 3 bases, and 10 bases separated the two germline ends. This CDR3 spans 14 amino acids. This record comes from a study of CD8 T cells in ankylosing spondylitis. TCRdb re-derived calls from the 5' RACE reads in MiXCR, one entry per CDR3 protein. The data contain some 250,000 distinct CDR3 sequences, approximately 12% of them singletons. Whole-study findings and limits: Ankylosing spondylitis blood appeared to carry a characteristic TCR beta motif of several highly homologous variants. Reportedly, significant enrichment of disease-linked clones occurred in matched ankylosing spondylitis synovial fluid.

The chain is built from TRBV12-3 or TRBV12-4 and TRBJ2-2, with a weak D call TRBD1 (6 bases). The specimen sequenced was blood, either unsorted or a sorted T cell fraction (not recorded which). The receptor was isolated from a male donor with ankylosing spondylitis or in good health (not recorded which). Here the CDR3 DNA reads TGTGCCAGCAGTCTCACAGGGTACACCGGGGAGCTGTTTTTT. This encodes CASSLTGYTGELFF.